The 23 T cell receptor beta chains below come from one sample, sequenced in a study of cytomegalovirus exposure and HLA in healthy donors. The PCR contained 60 Vbeta and 13 Jbeta primers. Generated by immunoSEQ multiplex PCR, the TCRdb table keeps only in-frame clones and is missing some. Among about 140,000 clones, 82% were seen once, and the ten largest hold around 2.4%. Sample: PBMCs. The receptors derive from a male donor in good health and CMV-seronegative.

V and J are TRBV6-5 and TRBJ1-5; 8 bases agree with TRBD1. Germline loops: CDR1 MNHEY, CDR2 SVGAGI. The CDR3 sequence is 13 residues long. Germline trimming cut 6 bases from V and 7 bases from J; bases unmatched to any gene: 5. DNA of the CDR3: TGTGCCAGCAGCCCCGACAGGGGCCAGCCCCAGCATTTT. It translates to CASSPDRGQPQHF.

This sequence joins TRBV2 and TRBJ1-2, with D possibly matching TRBD1 (5 bases). Germline CDR1 SNHLY, CDR2 FYNNEI. The CDR3 is 15 amino acids. The ends were cut back, 2 bases at V and 4 bases at J, with 14 bases in the middle. The CDR3 here is CASSEMGGISYGYTF. Written as DNA, the CDR3 is TGTGCCAGCAGTGAAATGGGGGGAATAAGCTATGGCTACACCTTC.

The genes are TRBV7-2 and TRBJ2-5, with 7 bases that match TRBD2. The length of the CDR3 is 15 residues. After removal of 3 bases from V and 5 bases from J, the junction contained 9 bases not matched to a gene. Germline CDR1 and CDR2: SGHTA and FQGNSA. This CDR3 is CASSFLLDGRETQYF. CDR3 nucleotide sequence: TGTGCCAGCAGCTTTTTACTGGACGGGAGGGAGACCCAGTACTTC.

This sequence joins TRBV7-2 and TRBJ2-2, with 9 bases matching TRBD2. The CDR3 loop spans 15 amino acids. Trimming took 2 bases from V and 7 from J; bases not matched to a gene: 5. Germline assignment: CDR1 SGHTA and CDR2 FQGNSA. As DNA, the CDR3 is TGTGCCAGCAGCTTAAGGCGGGAGGGCGGCGGGGAGCTGTTTTTT. Amino acid sequence: CASSLRREGGGELFF.

This clone was seen a few times. This chain joins TRBV6-6 and TRBJ1-4, with D uncertain. Germline V gene data show CDR1 as MNHNY and CDR2 as SVGAGI (reference sequence). This CDR3 has 12 residues. The germline V and J ends were trimmed by 11 bases and 7 bases, with 14 bases remaining between them. CDR3 sequence reads: CAAGGQGEKLFF. As DNA, the CDR3 is TGTGCCGCAGGAGGCCAAGGTGAAAAACTGTTTTTT.

In DNA form, the CDR3 reads TGTGCCAGCTCAGCAAGAGGGACAGGGCCCGAAAAACTGTTTTTT. Its protein is CASSARGTGPEKLFF. V gene TRBV18 combines with J gene TRBJ1-4; TRBD1 matches at 9 bases. CDR3 length equals 15 residues. Trimming took 5 bases from V and 8 from J; bases not matched to a gene: 9. CDR1 and CDR2 from the germline V gene are KGHSH and LQKENI.

The rearrangement links TRBV27 to TRBJ2-7; D possibly corresponds to TRBD1 (5 bases). V dropped 2 bases and J dropped 3 bases, with 11 bases sitting between them. Germline CDR1 MNHEY, CDR2 SMNVEV (reference sequence). The CDR3 contains 14 residues. The CDR3 nucleotides read TGTGCCAGCAGTTTACTCCAGGGTGGCTACGAGCAGTACTTC. Translation: CASSLLQGGYEQYF.

The chain carries TRBV5-6 and TRBJ1-2; the match to TRBD1 covers 7 bases. The germline V gene encodes CDR1 SGHDT and CDR2 YYEEEE. V shed 4 bases, J shed 0 bases, and the junction held 6 bases outside the gene matches. The CDR3 length is 15 residues. The CDR3 sequence: CASSEDRRANYGYTF. The CDR3 coding sequence is TGTGCCAGCAGCGAGGACAGGCGTGCTAACTATGGCTACACCTTC.

The chain links TRBV28 to TRBJ1-5; no clear D gene. Between the trimmed V and J ends, which lost 7 bases and 6 bases, there was a span of 10 bases. Per the germline V gene, CDR1 is MDHEN and CDR2 is SYDVKM. The CDR3 extends over 12 amino acids. CDR3 sequence reads: CASTRVSQPQHF. The CDR3 coding sequence is TGTGCCAGCACGAGAGTATCTCAGCCCCAGCATTTT.

CDR3 sequence: CASTGTGGYSNQPQHF. The DNA of the CDR3 is TGTGCCAGCACCGGGACAGGGGGTTATAGCAATCAGCCCCAGCATTTT. The chain employs TRBV28 and TRBJ1-5; 11 bases map to TRBD1. The junction had 5 bases not matched to a gene; V was cut back by 7 bases and J by 0 bases. This CDR3 contains 16 residues. Germline V gives CDR1 MDHEN, CDR2 SYDVKM.

The V and J genes are TRBV30 and TRBJ2-7; tentative D call: TRBD2 (5 bases). Germline V gene lookup returns CDR1 GTSNPN and CDR2 SVGIG (reference sequence). V lost 3 bases and J lost 3, with 15 bases in between. There are 14 residues in the CDR3. The DNA of the CDR3 is TGTGCCTGGAGGGGTGCTGGGAGCCTCTACGAGCAGTACTTC. Translating gives CAWRGAGSLYEQYF.

The chain uses TRBV9 and TRBJ1-1; 9 bases agree with TRBD1. The germline gives CDR1 SGDLS, CDR2 YYNGEE. Trimming at V came to 3 bases and at J to 7 bases, leaving 22 bases not matched to a gene. The CDR3 has 19 amino acids. CDR3 protein: CASSALKRDRVVLENEAFF. In nucleotides, the CDR3 is TGTGCCAGCAGCGCTCTCAAAAGGGACAGGGTAGTTCTTGAAAATGAAGCTTTCTTT.

This rearrangement joins TRBV19 to TRBJ2-7; TRBD1 might be the D (5 bases). Trimming removed 2 bases from V and 5 bases from J, with 16 bases in between. CDR3 length equals 15 residues. Germline lookup yields CDR1 LNHDA and CDR2 SQIVND (reference sequence). CDR3 bases: TGTGCCAGTAGTATATGGTCAGGGAAGGTCGACGAGCAGTACTTC. Amino acid sequence: CASSIWSGKVDEQYF.

The chain has TRBV5-4 and TRBJ2-6; no clear D. Germline V gives CDR1 SGHNT, CDR2 YYREEE (reference sequence). V was trimmed by 4 bases and J by 0 bases, leaving 14 bases between them. The CDR3 is 17 residues long. CDR3 region: CASSPVRIFSGANVLTF. CDR3 DNA sequence: TGTGCCAGCAGCCCCGTGAGAATCTTCTCTGGGGCCAACGTCCTGACTTTC.

This rearrangement joins TRBV2 to TRBJ1-2, with TRBD1 matching over 7 bases. This CDR3 is built from 13 residues. Germline V lookup: CDR1 SNHLY, CDR2 FYNNEI. Trimming removed 6 bases from V and 7 bases from J; junction bases left unmatched: 8. In nucleotides, the CDR3 is TGTGCCAGCAGATATACAGGGGACGGTGGCTACACCTTC. The encoded protein is CASRYTGDGGYTF.

This clone was observed a single time. The chain combines TRBV4-3 with TRBJ2-1, with 7 positions matching TRBD2. CDR3 size: 15 residues. From germline, CDR1 is LGHNA and CDR2 YSLEER. V shed 1 base, J shed 7 bases, and the junction held 7 bases outside the gene matches. The CDR3 protein is CASSQVRLAVNEQFF. CDR3 sequence (DNA): TGCGCCAGCAGCCAAGTGCGCCTAGCGGTTAATGAGCAGTTCTTC.

This clone was picked up a small number of times. This chain uses TRBV4-3 with TRBJ2-4; no reliable D call. V was trimmed by 1 base and J by 9 bases, leaving 13 bases between them. The CDR3 loop spans 14 amino acids. The germline gives CDR1 LGHNA, CDR2 YSLEER. In DNA, the CDR3 is TGCGCCAGCAGCCAAGGACACGGCTTTCGCATTCAGTACTTC. It translates to CASSQGHGFRIQYF.

CDR3 nucleotide sequence: TGTGCCAGTTACGGGGGGCCCTTCTACGAGCAGTACTTC. Its protein is CASYGGPFYEQYF. The chain recombines TRBV19 with TRBJ2-7, with a possible D match to TRBD2 (7 bases). The V and J ends lost 8 bases and 3 bases respectively, with 14 bases between them. The germline gives CDR1 LNHDA, CDR2 SQIVND (reference sequence). The CDR3 has 13 amino acids.

V is TRBV7-9 and J is TRBJ2-5; TRBD2 aligns across 9 bases. V shed 1 base, J shed 1 base, and the junction held 4 bases outside the gene matches. The CDR3 is 16 amino acids. Germline V gene data show CDR1 as SEHNR and CDR2 as FQNEAQ (reference sequence). The CDR3 DNA follows: TGTGCCAGCAGCTTAGGATGGCGGGAGGGCCAAGAGACCCAGTACTTC. Protein: CASSLGWREGQETQYF.

The chain links TRBV7-3 to TRBJ1-1; the D is unclear. The CDR3 has 13 residues. The germline V gene has CDR1 SGHTA and CDR2 FQGTGA. V was trimmed by 0 bases and J by 7 bases, leaving 9 bases between them. The CDR3 sequence: CASSLTPGYEAFF. In DNA form, the CDR3 reads TGTGCCAGCAGCTTAACACCCGGGTATGAAGCTTTCTTT.

This rearrangement joins TRBV5-5 to TRBJ2-5; no definite D call. Germline CDR1 reads SGHKS; CDR2 reads YYEKEE (reference sequence). Trimming took 4 bases from V and 3 from J, leaving 13 bases between them. The CDR3 loop spans 14 amino acids. DNA for the CDR3: TGTGCCAGCAGCCCGCTATCTAGAAAAGAGACCCAGTACTTC. Encoded protein: CASSPLSRKETQYF.

V is TRBV6-6 and J is TRBJ1-5, with a possible D match to TRBD1 (5 bases). CDR1 is MNHNY and CDR2 is SVGAGI in the germline V gene (reference sequence). The CDR3 contains 13 residues. Trimming left V 6 bases short and J 6 bases short, with 12 bases between. As DNA, the CDR3 is TGTGCCAGCAGCCCCCAGGGCACTCAGCCCCAGCATTTT. Residues: CASSPQGTQPQHF.

The gene calls are TRBV7-6 and TRBJ2-3, with 8 bases identical to TRBD1. Germline-derived CDR1 and CDR2 are SGHVS and FNYEAQ. The CDR3 consists of 15 residues. The V gene end was trimmed by 4 bases and the J gene end by 2 bases; junction bases not matched to a gene: 5. DNA of the CDR3: TGTGCCAGCAGCTACAGGGGGGCCCACACAGATACGCAGTATTTT. This translates into CASSYRGAHTDTQYF.